This record concerns one TCR beta chain sequence. The sample comes from a study of blood T cells in healthy people across ages. Combining a sample-barcoded 5' primer with a J-beta primer mix, a second PCR ran for about 7 to 12 cycles. TCRdb re-derived calls from the 5' RACE reads in MiXCR, one entry per CDR3 protein. The sample lists under 1,100,000 distinct CDR3 sequences; around 27% were seen once. This CDR3 region has 16 residues. Trimming took off 4 bases at V and 7 bases at J, with 22 bases between the two ends. Germline assignment: CDR1 SGHTA and CDR2 FQGNSA. These data were likewise used in another study, on T cells of mothers and their children.

V and J are TRBV7-2 and TRBJ1-2; D remains unclear. The sequenced material came from blood. This clonotype originated in a girl between 2 and 10 years old in good health. This chain's CDR3 is CASSWAEPTLFGGYTF. Written as DNA, the CDR3 is TGTGCCAGCAGCTGGGCAGAGCCCACCCTATTCGGTGGCTACACCTTC. Combining the CDR3 with reference TRBV7-2 and TRBJ1-2 gives the whole variable domain GAGVSQSPSNKVTEKGKDVELRCDPISGHTALYWYRQSLGQGLEFLIYFQGNSAPDKSGLPSDRFSAERTGGSVSTLTIQRTQQEDSAVYLCASSWAEPTLFGGYTFGSGTRLTVV.